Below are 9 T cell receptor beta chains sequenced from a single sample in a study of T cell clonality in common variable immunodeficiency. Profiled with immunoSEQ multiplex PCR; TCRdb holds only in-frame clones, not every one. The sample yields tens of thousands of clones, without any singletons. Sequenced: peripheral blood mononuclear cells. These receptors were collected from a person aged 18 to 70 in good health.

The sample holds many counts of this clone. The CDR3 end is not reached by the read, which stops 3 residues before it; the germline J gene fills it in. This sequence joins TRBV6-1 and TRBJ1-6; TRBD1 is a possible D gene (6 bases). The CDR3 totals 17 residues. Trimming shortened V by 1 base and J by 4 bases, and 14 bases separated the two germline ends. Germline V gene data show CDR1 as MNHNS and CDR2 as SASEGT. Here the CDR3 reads CASSEEVSGQYNSPLHF. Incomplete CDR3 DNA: TGTGCCAGCAGTGAAGAAGTTTCGGGACAATATAATTCACCC.

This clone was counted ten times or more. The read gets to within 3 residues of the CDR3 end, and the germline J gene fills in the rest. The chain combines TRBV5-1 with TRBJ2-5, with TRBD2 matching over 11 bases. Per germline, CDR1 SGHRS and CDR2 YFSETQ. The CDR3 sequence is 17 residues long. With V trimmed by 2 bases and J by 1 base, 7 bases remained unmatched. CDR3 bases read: TGCGCCAGCAGCTTCGGTACTAGCGGGAGCCCCCAAGAGACC. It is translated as CASSFGTSGSPQET. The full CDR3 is CASSFGTSGSPQETQYF.

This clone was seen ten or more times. CDR3 loop: CAWSTGLGTEAFF. The DNA read from the CDR3 is TGTGCCTGGTCGACAGGGCTTGGAACTGAA. This chain uses TRBV30 with TRBJ1-1; 7 bases align to TRBD1. The read terminates 3 residues before the CDR3 end, so the remaining end is supplied by the germline J gene. The germline CDR1 and CDR2 sequences are GTSNPN and SVGIG (reference sequence). J was trimmed by 5 bases and V by 5 bases; bases with no gene match: 8. CDR3 length: 13 residues.

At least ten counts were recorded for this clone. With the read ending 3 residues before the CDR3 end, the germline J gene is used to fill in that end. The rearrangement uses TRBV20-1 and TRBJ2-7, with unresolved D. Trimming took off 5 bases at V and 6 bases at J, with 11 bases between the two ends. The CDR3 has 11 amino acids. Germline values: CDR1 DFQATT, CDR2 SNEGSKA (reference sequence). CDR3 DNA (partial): TGCAGTGCTTCCGAATTCGGCGAG. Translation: CSASEFGE. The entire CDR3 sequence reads CSASEFGEQYF.

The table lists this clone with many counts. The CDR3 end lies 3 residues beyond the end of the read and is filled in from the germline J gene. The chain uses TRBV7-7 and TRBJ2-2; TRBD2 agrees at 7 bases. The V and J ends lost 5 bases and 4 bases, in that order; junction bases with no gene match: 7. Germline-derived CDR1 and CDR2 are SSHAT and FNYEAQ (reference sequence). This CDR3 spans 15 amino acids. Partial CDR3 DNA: TGTGCCAGCAGCGCCGGGGGGTCGGGCACCGGGGAG. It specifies CASSAGGSGTGE. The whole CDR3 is CASSAGGSGTGELFF.

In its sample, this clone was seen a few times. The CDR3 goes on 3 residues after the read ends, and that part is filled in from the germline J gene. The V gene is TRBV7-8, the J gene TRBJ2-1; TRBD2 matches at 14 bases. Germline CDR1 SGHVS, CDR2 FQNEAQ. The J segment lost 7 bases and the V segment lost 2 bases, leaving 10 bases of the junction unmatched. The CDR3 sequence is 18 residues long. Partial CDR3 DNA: TGTGCCAGCAGCTTACCCCCGGGACTAGCGGGAGAGGTAAATGAG. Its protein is CASSLPPGLAGEVNE. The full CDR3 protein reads CASSLPPGLAGEVNEQFF.

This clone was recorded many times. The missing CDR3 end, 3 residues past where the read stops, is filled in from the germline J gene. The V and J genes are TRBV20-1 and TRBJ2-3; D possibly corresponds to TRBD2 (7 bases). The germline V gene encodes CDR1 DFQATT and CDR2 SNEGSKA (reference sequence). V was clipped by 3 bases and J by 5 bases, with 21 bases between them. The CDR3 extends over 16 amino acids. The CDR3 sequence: CSASGVSGGVGDTQYF. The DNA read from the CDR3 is TGCAGTGCTAGCGGGGTATCGGGGGGCGTTGGAGATACG.

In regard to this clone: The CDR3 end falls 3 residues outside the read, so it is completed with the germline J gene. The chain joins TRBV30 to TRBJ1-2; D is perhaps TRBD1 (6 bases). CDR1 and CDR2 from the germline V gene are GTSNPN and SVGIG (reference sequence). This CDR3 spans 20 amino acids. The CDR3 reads CAWSQGWGAGGPRSYNDYTF. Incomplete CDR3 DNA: TGTGCCTGGAGTCAGGGGTGGGGAGCGGGGGGCCCCCGCTCCTACAATGAC. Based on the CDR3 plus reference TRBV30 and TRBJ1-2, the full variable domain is SQTIHQWPATLVQPVGSPLSLECTVEGTSNPNLYWYRQAAGRGLQLLFYSVGIGQISSEVPQNLSASRPQDRQFILSSKKLLLSDSGFYLCAWSQGWGAGGPRSYNDYTFGSGTRLTVV.

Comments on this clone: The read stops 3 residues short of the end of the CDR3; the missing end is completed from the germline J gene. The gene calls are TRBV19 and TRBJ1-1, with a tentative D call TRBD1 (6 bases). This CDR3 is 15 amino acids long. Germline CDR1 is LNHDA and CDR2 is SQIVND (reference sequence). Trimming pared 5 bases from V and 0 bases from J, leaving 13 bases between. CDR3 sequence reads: CASSPGQSLNTEAFF. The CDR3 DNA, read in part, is TGTGCCAGTAGTCCAGGACAGAGTCTGAACACTGAA.